These 4 T cell receptor beta chains share one sample of origin, sequenced in a study of T cell responses to AZD1222 COVID-19 vaccine. The table came from immunoSEQ multiplex PCR; TCRdb's copy has only in-frame clones and leaves some out. Among some 130,000 clones listed, roughly 90% were seen once. The sequenced sample was peripheral blood, obtained on day 0 of AZD1222 vaccination. The receptor set was obtained from an adult in good health.

The chain has TRBV15 and TRBJ2-7; D remains ambiguous. Germline values: CDR1 LNHNV, CDR2 YYDKDF (reference sequence). This CDR3 contains 12 residues. The V end lost 3 bases, the J end lost 5 bases, and 8 bases lay between the germline ends. The CDR3 loop is CATSRGGDEQYF. As DNA, the CDR3 is TGTGCCACCAGCAGGGGTGGGGACGAGCAGTACTTC.

The J gene is TRBJ2-6, the V gene TRBV28; D is possibly TRBD2 (5 bases). Germline V gives CDR1 MDHEN, CDR2 SYDVKM. The germline V and J ends were trimmed by 3 bases and 0 bases, with 9 bases remaining between them. This CDR3 has 16 residues. DNA of the CDR3: TGTGCCAGCAGTTTCCCGAGGGCCTCTGGGGCCAACGTCCTGACTTTC. Translated, it gives CASSFPRASGANVLTF.

A few counts support this clone. The chain carries TRBV7-2 and TRBJ2-2, with 8 bases identical to TRBD1. V gave up 5 bases and J gave up 0 bases; unmatched junction bases: 2. Germline V CDR1 and CDR2: SGHTA, FQGNSA. This CDR3 spans 15 amino acids. CDR3 sequence (DNA): TGTGCCAGCAGCCGGGACAGGACGAACACCGGGGAGCTGTTTTTT. This translates into CASSRDRTNTGELFF.

The chain combines TRBV5-1 with TRBJ1-1; D unresolved. The CDR3 is made up of 13 amino acids. Trimming took 2 bases from V and 0 from J, leaving 5 bases between them. Looked up from germline, CDR1 is SGHRS and CDR2 is YFSETQ. The CDR3 nucleotides read TGCGCCAGCAGCTTCCAGCTGAACACTGAAGCTTTCTTT. Protein: CASSFQLNTEAFF. The full variable domain, rest sourced from reference TRBV5-1 and TRBJ1-1, is KAGVTQTPRYLIKTRGQQVTLSCSPISGHRSVSWYQQTPGQGLQFLFEYFSETQRNKGNFPGRFSGRQFSNSRSEMNVSTLELGDSALYLCASSFQLNTEAFFGQGTRLTVV.